The present TCR beta chain was sequenced within a study of T-cell memory formation after mild COVID-19. Trimming cost V 5 bases and J 6 bases; bases outside gene matches: 16. The CDR3 spans 19 residues. Germline V lookup: CDR1 SGHVS, CDR2 FNYEAQ. Each CDR3 protein gets one entry after TCRdb re-called the 5' RACE reads with MiXCR. The repertoire includes 300,000 to 350,000 distinct CDR3 sequences, roughly 13% of them detected once, and over 20% sits in the top ten. This clonotype turned up a few times. The source of this sequence is a young man who had mild COVID-19 (a few samples of this study predate the infection). Cell type and time point are not known. This chain joins TRBV7-6 and TRBJ1-4; 12 bases are shared with TRBD1. The sample comprised PBMCs or a T cell subset sorted from them (not recorded which). The CDR3 DNA reads TGTGCCAGCAGCGGATCCGGGACAGGGGGCTTCAAGTCTTATGAAAAACTGTTTTTT. Translation gives CASSGSGTGGFKSYEKLFF.